This TCR beta chain was identified in a study of blood T cell repertoires in COVID-19. The wider study: Donors in the United States, Italy and Spain gave samples during acute or convalescent COVID-19. Sample material is recorded as cDNA or gDNA derived from T cells, B-cell-depleted T cells, or PBMCs.

J was trimmed by 7 bases and V by 5 bases; bases with no gene match: 8. The CDR3 consists of 15 residues. CDR1 and CDR2 from the germline V gene are SGHNT and YYREEE (reference sequence). Method: immunoSEQ multiplex PCR; TCRdb's copy keeps in-frame clones and lacks some. This sample has tens of thousands of clones, with 60% to 75% found just once. Seattle's enrolled individuals joined amid active infection and were then monitored longitudinally. V and J are TRBV5-4 and TRBJ2-2, with 10 positions matching TRBD1. Sequenced sample: peripheral blood. This receptor was obtained from a man aged 45-65 years with COVID-19, enrolled during active disease. The CDR3 here is CASRSGTGASGELFF. For the CDR3, the DNA is TGTGCCAGCAGATCCGGGACAGGGGCTAGCGGGGAGCTGTTTTTT.